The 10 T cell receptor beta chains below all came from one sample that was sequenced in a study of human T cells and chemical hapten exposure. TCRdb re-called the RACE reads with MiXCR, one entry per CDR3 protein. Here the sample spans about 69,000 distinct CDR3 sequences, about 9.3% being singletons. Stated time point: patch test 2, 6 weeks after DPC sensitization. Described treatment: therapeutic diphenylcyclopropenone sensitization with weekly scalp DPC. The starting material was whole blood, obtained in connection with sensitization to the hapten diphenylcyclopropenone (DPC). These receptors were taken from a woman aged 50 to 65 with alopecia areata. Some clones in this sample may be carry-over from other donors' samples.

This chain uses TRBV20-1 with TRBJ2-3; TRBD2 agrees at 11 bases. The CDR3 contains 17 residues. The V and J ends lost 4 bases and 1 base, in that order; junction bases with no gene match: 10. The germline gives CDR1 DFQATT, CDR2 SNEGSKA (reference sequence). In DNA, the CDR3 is TGCAGTGCTACCGGGACTAGCGGAGGGAGGGGCACAGATACGCAGTATTTT. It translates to CSATGTSGGRGTDTQYF.

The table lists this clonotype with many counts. CDR3 sequence reads: CSGDRESGNEQFF. In nucleotides, the CDR3 is TGCAGCGGGGACAGGGAGTCCGGGAATGAGCAGTTCTTC. The chain employs TRBV29-1 and TRBJ2-1; TRBD1 matches 9 bases. J gave up 7 bases and V 7 bases, and 8 bases lay outside the gene matches. Germline V CDR1 and CDR2: SQVTM, ANQGSEA. This CDR3 has 13 residues.

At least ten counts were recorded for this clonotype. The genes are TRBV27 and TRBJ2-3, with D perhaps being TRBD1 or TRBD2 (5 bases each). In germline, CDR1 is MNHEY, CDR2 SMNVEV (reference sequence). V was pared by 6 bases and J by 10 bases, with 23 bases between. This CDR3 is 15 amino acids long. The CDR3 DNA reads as TGTGCCAGCAGCCACATCCGACGGGGCCAAGCTTCGCAGTATTTT. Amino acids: CASSHIRRGQASQYF.

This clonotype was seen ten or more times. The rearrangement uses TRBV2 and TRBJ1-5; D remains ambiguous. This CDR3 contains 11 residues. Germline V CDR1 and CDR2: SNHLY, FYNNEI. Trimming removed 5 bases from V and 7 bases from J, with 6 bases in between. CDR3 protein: CASSSGQPQHF. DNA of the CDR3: TGTGCCAGCAGTTCGGGACAGCCCCAGCATTTT.

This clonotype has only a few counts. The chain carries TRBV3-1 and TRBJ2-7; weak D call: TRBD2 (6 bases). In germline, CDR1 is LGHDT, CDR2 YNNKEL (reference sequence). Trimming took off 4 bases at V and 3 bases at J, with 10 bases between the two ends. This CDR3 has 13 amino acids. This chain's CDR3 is CASSPSRGYEQYF. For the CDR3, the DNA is TGTGCCAGCAGCCCATCGCGGGGCTACGAGCAGTACTTC.

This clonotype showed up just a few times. DNA for the CDR3: TGTGCCAGCAGCTTGGAGCTGGAATATGGCTACACCTTC. Protein sequence: CASSLELEYGYTF. The chain has TRBV5-5 and TRBJ1-2; unclear D gene. This CDR3 has 13 residues. V lost 0 bases to trimming and J lost 5 bases, with 8 bases between them. The germline CDR1 and CDR2 sequences are SGHKS and YYEKEE (reference sequence).

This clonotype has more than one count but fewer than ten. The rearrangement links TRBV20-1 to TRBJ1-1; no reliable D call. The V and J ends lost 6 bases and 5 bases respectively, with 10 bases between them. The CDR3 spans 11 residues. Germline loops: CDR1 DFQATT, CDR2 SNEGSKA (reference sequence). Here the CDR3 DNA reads TGCAGTGCGCGAACCGGGACTGAAGCTTTCTTT. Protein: CSARTGTEAFF.

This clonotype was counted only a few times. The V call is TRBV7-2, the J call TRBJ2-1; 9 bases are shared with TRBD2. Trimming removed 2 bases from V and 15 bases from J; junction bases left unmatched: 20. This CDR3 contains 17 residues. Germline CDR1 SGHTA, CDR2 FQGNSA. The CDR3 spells CASSLSIAGVTTSAVFF. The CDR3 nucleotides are TGTGCCAGCAGCTTATCGATAGCGGGAGTGACAACTTCAGCCGTGTTCTTC.

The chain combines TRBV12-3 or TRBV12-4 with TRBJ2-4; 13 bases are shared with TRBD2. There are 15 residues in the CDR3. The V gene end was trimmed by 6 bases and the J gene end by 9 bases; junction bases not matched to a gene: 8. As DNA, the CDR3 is TGTGCCAGCAGGGGACTAGCGGGACCGACATCCATTCAGTACTTC. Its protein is CASRGLAGPTSIQYF.

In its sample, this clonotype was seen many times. CDR3 DNA: TGCAGTGCTAGAGGGGAGAAACTAGCGAGCAATGAGCAGTTCTTC. Translating gives CSARGEKLASNEQFF. The chain couples TRBV20-1 to TRBJ2-1, with 7 bases aligning to TRBD2. V shed 1 base, J shed 6 bases, and the junction held 9 bases outside the gene matches. The CDR3 extends over 15 amino acids. The germline V gene has CDR1 DFQATT and CDR2 SNEGSKA (reference sequence).